This TCR beta chain comes out of a study of shared clonotypes between healthy human individuals. The CDR3 consists of 16 residues. Looked up from germline, CDR1 is LNHDA and CDR2 is SQIVND (reference sequence). The V end was cut by 3 bases, the J end by 3 bases, with 14 bases between. Some clones are missing from TCRdb's copy, which holds only in-frame ones; the method was immunoSEQ multiplex PCR. Here the sample spans more than 400,000 clones, 90% to 96% being singletons. This sequence originates from a woman in her thirties in good health. The rearrangement uses TRBV19 and TRBJ2-2; D is possibly TRBD1 or TRBD2 (5 bases each). Source material: naive CD4+ T cells sorted from blood. Described subset: CD45RA+ positively selected. DNA of the CDR3: TGTGCCAGTAGTATTGGGGGTTTAGGGTACACCGGGGAGCTGTTTTTT. Protein product: CASSIGGLGYTGELFF.